This entry is about one TCR beta chain. Sequencing used immunoSEQ multiplex PCR; TCRdb keeps in-frame clones, though not all of them. The table lists millions of clones, around 90% of them singletons, with over 0.12% in the top ten. This record comes from a study of shared clonotypes between healthy human individuals. The sample was naive CD4+ T cells sorted from blood. Subset here: CD45RA+ positively selected. This clonotype originated in a man aged 18 to 30 in good health.

The CDR3 nucleotides are TGTGCCAGCAGGCCAGGAACTAGTATTTTTCAGTACTTC. As protein: CASRPGTSIFQYF. This sequence joins TRBV6-5 and TRBJ2-4, with TRBD2 as a possible D gene (5 bases). The CDR3 runs 13 residues. The V gene lost 6 bases and the J gene lost 11 bases, with 17 bases spanning the gap. Per germline, CDR1 MNHEY and CDR2 SVGAGI.